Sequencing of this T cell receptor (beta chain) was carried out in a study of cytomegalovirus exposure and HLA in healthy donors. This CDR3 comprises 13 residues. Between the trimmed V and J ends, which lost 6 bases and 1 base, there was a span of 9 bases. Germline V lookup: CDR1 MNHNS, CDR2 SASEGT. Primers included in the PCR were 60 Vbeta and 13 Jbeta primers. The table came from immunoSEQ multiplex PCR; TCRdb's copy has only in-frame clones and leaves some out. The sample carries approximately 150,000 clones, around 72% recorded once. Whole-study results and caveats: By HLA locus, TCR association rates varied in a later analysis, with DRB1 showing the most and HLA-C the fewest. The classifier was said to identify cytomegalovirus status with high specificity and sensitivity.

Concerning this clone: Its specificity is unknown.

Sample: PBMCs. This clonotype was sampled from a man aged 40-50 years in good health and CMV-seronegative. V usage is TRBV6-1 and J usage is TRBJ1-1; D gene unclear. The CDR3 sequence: CASSRLENTEAFF. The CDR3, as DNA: TGTGCCAGCAGCCGACTGGAGAACACTGAAGCTTTCTTT.